Listed here are 22 T cell receptor beta chains from one sample, sequenced in a study of PD-L1 blockade in urothelial cancer. Time point denoted: pretreatment peripheral blood. The method was immunoSEQ multiplex PCR; TCRdb's version includes in-frame clones alone and lacks a portion of them. The sample holds approximately 90,000 clones, more than 70% seen once. The material sequenced was PBMCs, taken around atezolizumab (anti-PD-L1) treatment. Source of these receptors: a man in his sixties with urothelial cancer.

The chain uses TRBV28 and TRBJ1-5, with TRBD1 matching over 7 bases. The germline CDR1 and CDR2 sequences are MDHEN and SYDVKM. V dropped 6 bases and J dropped 6; count of bases not matched to a gene: 8. CDR3 length: 14 residues. The CDR3 DNA sequence: TGTGCCAGCAGCCTACCGGGACAGTTTCAGCCCCAGCATTTT. It is translated as CASSLPGQFQPQHF. The whole variable domain, remainder taken from reference TRBV28 and TRBJ1-5, is DVKVTQSSRYLVKRTGEKVFLECVQDMDHENMFWYRQDPGLGLRLIYFSYDVKMKEKGDIPEGYSVSREKKERFSLILESASTNQTSMYLCASSLPGQFQPQHFGDGTRLSIL.

The genes are TRBV27 and TRBJ2-5; 14 bases map to TRBD2. The CDR3 covers 17 residues. V trimming: 6 bases; J trimming: 10 bases; junction bases outside the gene matches: 16. Germline CDR1 reads MNHEY; CDR2 reads SMNVEV (reference sequence). Here the CDR3 DNA reads TGTGCCAGCAGACTACAGCCGGGACTAGCGGGGGCAGGCGTCCAGTACTTC. It codes for CASRLQPGLAGAGVQYF.

In its sample, this clone was seen once. The chain employs TRBV7-9 and TRBJ2-3; 7 bases map to TRBD2. Germline CDR1 reads SEHNR; CDR2 reads FQNEAQ (reference sequence). The length of the CDR3 is 17 residues. Trimming cost V 7 bases and J 3 bases; bases outside gene matches: 16. The CDR3 DNA reads as TGTGCCAGCAAGAGGGCTAGCGGCATCCTAGAGACAGATACGCAGTATTTT. Protein sequence: CASKRASGILETDTQYF.

The J gene is TRBJ1-5, the V gene TRBV19; possibly TRBD1 for D (6 bases). CDR1 and CDR2 from the germline V gene are LNHDA and SQIVND (reference sequence). Trimming took off 1 base at V and 4 bases at J, with 11 bases between the two ends. CDR3 size: 15 residues. The CDR3 DNA reads as TGTGCCAGTAGTATAGGTAGGCAGGGGAATCAGCCCCAGCATTTT. Translated: CASSIGRQGNQPQHF.

The chain joins TRBV9 to TRBJ1-1; D is undetermined. Trimming shortened V by 3 bases and J by 4 bases, and 16 bases separated the two germline ends. The CDR3 contains 15 residues. Germline V CDR1 and CDR2: SGDLS, YYNGEE. The DNA of the CDR3 is TGTGCCAGCAGCGCGAGCCCCCGGGAGACCACTGAAGCTTTCTTT. Protein sequence: CASSASPRETTEAFF.

The chain couples TRBV7-9 to TRBJ2-1; 11 positions match TRBD2. Germline V gene lookup returns CDR1 SEHNR and CDR2 FQNEAQ (reference sequence). The CDR3 extends over 15 amino acids. V was clipped by 6 bases and J by 4 bases; unmatched bases: 5. This chain's CDR3 is CASRPLAGVYNEQFF. DNA of the CDR3: TGTGCCAGCAGGCCACTAGCGGGAGTTTACAATGAGCAGTTCTTC. The variable domain in full, completed from reference TRBV7-9 and TRBJ2-1, reads DTGVSQNPRHKITKRGQNVTFRCDPISEHNRLYWYRQTLGQGPEFLTYFQNEAQLEKSRLLSDRFSAERPKGSFSTLEIQRTEQGDSAMYLCASRPLAGVYNEQFFGPGTRLTVL.

V usage is TRBV6-1 and J usage is TRBJ1-2; D is possibly TRBD1 (6 bases). This CDR3 is built from 11 residues. The V end lost 4 bases, the J end lost 7 bases, and 7 bases lay between the germline ends. The V gene's germline CDR1 is MNHNS and CDR2 SASEGT. The CDR3 DNA follows: TGTGCCAGCAGTGCCAGGGGTGGCTACACCTTC. It encodes CASSARGGYTF.

The gene calls are TRBV7-2 and TRBJ1-5; D call uncertain. The CDR3 contains 15 residues. V was trimmed by 1 base and J by 0 bases, leaving 7 bases between them. The germline gives CDR1 SGHTA, CDR2 FQGNSA. CDR3 coding DNA: TGTGCCAGCAGCTTAGGGTCGGTTAGCAATCAGCCCCAGCATTTT. It translates to CASSLGSVSNQPQHF. Full variable domain (missing parts from reference TRBV7-2 and TRBJ1-5): GAGVSQSPSNKVTEKGKDVELRCDPISGHTALYWYRQSLGQGLEFLIYFQGNSAPDKSGLPSDRFSAERTGGSVSTLTIQRTQQEDSAVYLCASSLGSVSNQPQHFGDGTRLSIL.

V usage is TRBV7-9 and J usage is TRBJ2-7, with D maybe TRBD2 (6 bases). V lost 4 bases to trimming and J lost 3 bases, with 16 bases between them. The length of the CDR3 is 15 residues. Germline V gene sequence: CDR1 SEHNR, CDR2 FQNEAQ (reference sequence). The CDR3 sequence: CASSWGDDSSYEQYF. The CDR3 nucleotides are TGTGCCAGCAGCTGGGGGGATGACAGTAGCTACGAGCAGTACTTC.

V gene TRBV19 combines with J gene TRBJ1-2; 8 nucleotides line up with TRBD1. Germline assignment: CDR1 LNHDA and CDR2 SQIVND (reference sequence). J lost 3 bases, V lost 7 bases, and 10 bases had no gene match. The CDR3 spans 15 residues. The CDR3 reads CASTPRTGSYYGYTF. CDR3 coding DNA: TGTGCCAGTACTCCTCGGACAGGGTCTTACTATGGCTACACCTTC. The full variable domain, completed using reference TRBV19 and TRBJ1-2, is DGGITQSPKYLFRKEGQNVTLSCEQNLNHDAMYWYRQDPGQGLRLIYYSQIVNDFQKGDIAEGYSVSREKKESFPLTVTSAQKNPTAFYLCASTPRTGSYYGYTFGSGTRLTVV.

The gene calls are TRBV5-1 and TRBJ2-1; 10 bases are shared with TRBD2. CDR1 and CDR2 from the germline V gene are SGHRS and YFSETQ. The CDR3 covers 16 residues. The junction had 10 bases not matched to a gene; V was cut back by 6 bases and J by 4 bases. The CDR3 coding sequence is TGCGCCAGCACCCCCTCGACTAGCGGGCGTTACAATGAGCAGTTCTTC. This gives the protein CASTPSTSGRYNEQFF.

The V call is TRBV7-9, the J call TRBJ2-1, with D maybe TRBD2 (5 bases). Trimming cost V 2 bases and J 0 bases, with 8 bases left between them. CDR1 and CDR2 from the germline V gene are SEHNR and FQNEAQ (reference sequence). The CDR3 length is 15 residues. The CDR3 sequence is CASSLIGSSYNEQFF. The DNA of the CDR3 is TGTGCCAGCAGCTTAATAGGGAGCTCCTACAATGAGCAGTTCTTC.

The CDR3 DNA reads as TGTGCCAGCAGTTCCGGGACAACCGGGTATCAGCCCCAGCATTTT. Translating it yields CASSSGTTGYQPQHF. The gene calls are TRBV6-5 and TRBJ1-5, with D tentatively TRBD1 (6 bases). The V and J ends lost 4 bases and 5 bases respectively, with 15 bases between them. This CDR3 spans 15 amino acids. Germline V gene data show CDR1 as MNHEY and CDR2 as SVGAGI.

The chain has TRBV5-8 and TRBJ1-5; weak D call: TRBD1 (6 bases). The CDR3 has 14 residues. V gave up 3 bases and J gave up 2 bases, with 9 bases separating them. CDR1 and CDR2 from the germline V gene are SGHTS and YDEGEE. In DNA form, the CDR3 reads TGTGCCAGCAGCTGGGAGGGGGGCAATCAGCCCCAGCATTTT. It translates to CASSWEGGNQPQHF. The entire variable domain, with the rest obtained from reference TRBV5-8 and TRBJ1-5, is as follows: EAGVTQSPTHLIKTRGQQATLRCSPISGHTSVYWYQQALGLGLQFLLWYDEGEERNRGNFPPRFSGRQFPNYSSELNVNALELEDSALYLCASSWEGGNQPQHFGDGTRLSIL.

This chain connects TRBV2 to TRBJ2-1; D is unclear. CDR3 length: 12 residues. The germline V and J ends were trimmed by 3 bases and 10 bases, with 10 bases remaining between them. Germline V gene lookup returns CDR1 SNHLY and CDR2 FYNNEI. Written as DNA, the CDR3 is TGTGCCAGCAGTGATGTACTATCCGAGCAGTTCTTC. Protein: CASSDVLSEQFF.

This clone was detected once. The rearrangement links TRBV18 to TRBJ1-5; 8 bases map to TRBD1. Germline values: CDR1 KGHSH, CDR2 LQKENI. The CDR3 has 13 amino acids. The trim removed 6 bases at V and 7 bases at J, leaving 5 bases unmatched. The chain's CDR3 is CASSTGGGQPQHF. CDR3 bases: TGTGCCAGCTCTACAGGGGGAGGACAGCCCCAGCATTTT. Supplemented by reference TRBV18 and TRBJ1-5, the full variable domain reads NAGVMQNPRHLVRRRGQEARLRCSPMKGHSHVYWYRQLPEEGLKFMVYLQKENIIDESGMPKERFSAEFPKEGPSILRIQQVVRGDSAAYFCASSTGGGQPQHFGDGTRLSIL.

The genes are TRBV15 and TRBJ2-1; D may be TRBD2 (6 bases). CDR1 and CDR2 from the germline V gene are LNHNV and YYDKDF (reference sequence). Trimming left V 1 base short and J 0 bases short, with 10 bases between. The CDR3 consists of 16 residues. The chain's CDR3 is CATSRGGVDSYNEQFF. The CDR3 DNA is TGTGCCACCAGCAGAGGGGGGGTCGACTCCTACAATGAGCAGTTCTTC.

The chain recombines TRBV2 with TRBJ2-3; perhaps TRBD1 as D (6 bases). V shed 4 bases and J shed 6 bases, with 14 bases lying between them. The CDR3 has 14 residues. Germline CDR1 reads SNHLY; CDR2 reads FYNNEI. The CDR3 spells CASSALGATDTQYF. For the CDR3, the DNA is TGTGCCAGCAGTGCTCTGGGGGCAACCGATACGCAGTATTTT.

The V call is TRBV28, the J call TRBJ2-7; possible D gene TRBD2, 6 bases. Trimming stripped 7 bases from V and 6 bases from J, with 19 bases between. This CDR3 is 14 amino acids long. From germline, CDR1 is MDHEN and CDR2 SYDVKM. CDR3 loop: CASTFSGTGGEQYF. The CDR3 DNA reads as TGTGCCAGCACCTTTTCCGGAACCGGGGGCGAGCAGTACTTC.

This clone was counted between two and nine times. V and J are TRBV28 and TRBJ1-1; D is ambiguous. The germline V gene has CDR1 MDHEN and CDR2 SYDVKM. The ends were cut back, 4 bases at V and 4 bases at J, with 13 bases in the middle. The length of the CDR3 is 14 residues. As DNA, the CDR3 is TGTGCCAGCAGTTGGCCAGCGGTAGTCACTGAAGCTTTCTTT. The encoded protein is CASSWPAVVTEAFF.

The chain uses TRBV29-1 and TRBJ2-3, with 7 bases aligning to TRBD1. This CDR3 has 15 residues. In germline, CDR1 is SQVTM, CDR2 ANQGSEA. V was pared by 6 bases and J by 6 bases, with 15 bases of the junction left unmatched. The CDR3 DNA reads as TGCAGCGTGAACCCGACAGGGATTGGACTGGATACGCAGTATTTT. Its protein product is CSVNPTGIGLDTQYF.

This chain connects TRBV27 to TRBJ1-1; no definite D call. The V gene lost 3 bases and the J gene lost 3 bases, with 8 bases spanning the gap. Germline V gene sequence: CDR1 MNHEY, CDR2 SMNVEV (reference sequence). This CDR3 is 13 amino acids long. The CDR3 nucleotides read TGTGCCAGCAGTTTTCGGGGATACACTGAAGCTTTCTTT. This gives the protein CASSFRGYTEAFF.